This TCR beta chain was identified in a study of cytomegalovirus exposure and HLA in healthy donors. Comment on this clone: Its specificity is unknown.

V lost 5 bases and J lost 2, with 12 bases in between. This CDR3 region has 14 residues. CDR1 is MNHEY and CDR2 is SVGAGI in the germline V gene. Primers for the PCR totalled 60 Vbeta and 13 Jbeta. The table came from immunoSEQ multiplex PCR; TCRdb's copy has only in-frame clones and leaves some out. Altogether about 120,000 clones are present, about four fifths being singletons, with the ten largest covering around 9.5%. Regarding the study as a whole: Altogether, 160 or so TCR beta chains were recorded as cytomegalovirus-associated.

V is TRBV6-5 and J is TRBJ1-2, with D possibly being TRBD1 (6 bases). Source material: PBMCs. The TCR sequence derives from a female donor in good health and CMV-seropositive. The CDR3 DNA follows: TGTGCCAGCAGTGAATATCAGGGGAACTATGGCTACACCTTC. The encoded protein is CASSEYQGNYGYTF.